This T cell receptor (beta chain) was documented in a study of T-cell memory formation after mild COVID-19. Study overall: TCR clusters were mostly donor specific. The study, taken as a whole, reports: Contracting CD4+ clones were located mainly in CM and EM, and CD8+ clones in EMRA.

This clonotype was detected many times. Its specificity is unknown. Trimming cost V 4 bases and J 5 bases, with 17 bases left between them. The CDR3 is made up of 15 amino acids. Germline assignment: CDR1 LGHDT and CDR2 YNNKEL (reference sequence). TCRdb itself ran the 5' RACE reads through MiXCR, one entry per CDR3 protein. Seen here are around 340,000 distinct CDR3 sequences, more than 15% observed once, and the top ten hold more than 20%. The specimen was PBMCs or a T cell subset sorted from them (not recorded which). This TCR was sampled from a man younger than 30 who had mild COVID-19 (a few samples of this study predate the infection). Cell type and time point are not known. The chain has TRBV3-1 and TRBJ2-5; D might be TRBD1 (6 bases). CDR3 residues: CASSLRQAAGETQYF. CDR3 nucleotides: TGTGCCAGCAGCCTACGACAGGCTGCCGGGGAGACCCAGTACTTC.